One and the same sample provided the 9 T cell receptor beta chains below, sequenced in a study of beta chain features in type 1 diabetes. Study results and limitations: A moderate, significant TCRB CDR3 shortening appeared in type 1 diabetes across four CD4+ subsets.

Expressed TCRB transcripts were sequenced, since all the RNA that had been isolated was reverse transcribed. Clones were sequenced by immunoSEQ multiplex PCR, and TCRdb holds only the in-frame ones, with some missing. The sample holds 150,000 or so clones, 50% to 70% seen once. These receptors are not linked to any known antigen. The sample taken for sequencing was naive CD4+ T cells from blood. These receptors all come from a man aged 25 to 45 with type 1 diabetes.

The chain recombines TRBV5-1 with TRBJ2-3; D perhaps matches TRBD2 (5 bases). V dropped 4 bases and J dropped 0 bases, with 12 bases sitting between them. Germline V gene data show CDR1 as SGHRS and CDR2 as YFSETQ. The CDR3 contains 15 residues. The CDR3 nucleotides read TGCGCCAGCAGCGAGGCGGGCGGTAGCACAGATACGCAGTATTTT. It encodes CASSEAGGSTDTQYF.

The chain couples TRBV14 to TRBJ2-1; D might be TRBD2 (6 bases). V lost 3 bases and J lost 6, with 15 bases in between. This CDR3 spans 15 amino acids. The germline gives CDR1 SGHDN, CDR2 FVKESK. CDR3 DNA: TGTGCCAGCAGCCAGAGGGTAGCGGCTACCAATGAGCAGTTCTTC. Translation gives CASSQRVAATNEQFF.

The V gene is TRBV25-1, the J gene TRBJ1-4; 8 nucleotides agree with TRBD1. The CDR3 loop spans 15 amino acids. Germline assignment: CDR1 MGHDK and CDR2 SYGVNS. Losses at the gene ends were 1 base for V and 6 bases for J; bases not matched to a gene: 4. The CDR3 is CASSELAGGYEKLFF. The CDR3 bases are TGTGCCAGCAGTGAATTAGCAGGGGGCTATGAAAAACTGTTTTTT.

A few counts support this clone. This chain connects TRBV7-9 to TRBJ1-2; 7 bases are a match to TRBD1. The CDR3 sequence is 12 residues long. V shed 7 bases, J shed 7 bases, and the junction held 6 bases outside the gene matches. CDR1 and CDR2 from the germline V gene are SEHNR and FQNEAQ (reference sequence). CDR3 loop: CASTQGGGGYTF. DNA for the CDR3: TGTGCCAGCACCCAGGGGGGTGGTGGCTACACCTTC. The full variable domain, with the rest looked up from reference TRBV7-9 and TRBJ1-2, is DTGVSQNPRHKITKRGQNVTFRCDPISEHNRLYWYRQTLGQGPEFLTYFQNEAQLEKSRLLSDRFSAERPKGSFSTLEIQRTEQGDSAMYLCASTQGGGGYTFGSGTRLTVV.

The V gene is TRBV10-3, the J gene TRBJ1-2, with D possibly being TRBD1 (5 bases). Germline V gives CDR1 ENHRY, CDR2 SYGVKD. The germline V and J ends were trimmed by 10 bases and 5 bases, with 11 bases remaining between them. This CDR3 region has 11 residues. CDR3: CATAGNYGYTF. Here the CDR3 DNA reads TGTGCCACGGCAGGGAATTATGGCTACACCTTC.

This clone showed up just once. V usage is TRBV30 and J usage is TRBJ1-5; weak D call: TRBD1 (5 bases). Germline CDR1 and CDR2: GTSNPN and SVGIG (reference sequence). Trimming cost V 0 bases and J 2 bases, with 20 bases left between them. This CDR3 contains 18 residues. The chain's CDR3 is CAWSVTLGLPWGNQPQHF. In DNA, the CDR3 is TGTGCCTGGAGTGTAACCCTGGGACTCCCATGGGGCAATCAGCCCCAGCATTTT.

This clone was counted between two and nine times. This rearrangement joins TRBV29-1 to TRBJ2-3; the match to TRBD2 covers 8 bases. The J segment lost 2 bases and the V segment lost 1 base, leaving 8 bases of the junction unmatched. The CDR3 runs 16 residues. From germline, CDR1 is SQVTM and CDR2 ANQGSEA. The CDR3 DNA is TGCAGCGTTGAAGGCGCTAGCGGGCGTTTCACAGATACGCAGTATTTT. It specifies CSVEGASGRFTDTQYF.

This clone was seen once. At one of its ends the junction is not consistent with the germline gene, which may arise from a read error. The CDR3 nucleotides read TGTGCCAGCAGTGACCACCAGGGGAGTCCTCTTTCCCTCCGCTTC. Residues: CASSDHQGSPLSLRF. The chain uses TRBV28 and TRBJ2-4; D perhaps matches TRBD1 (6 bases). The CDR3 contains 15 residues. The germline gives CDR1 MDHEN, CDR2 SYDVKM. Variable domain in full (rest from reference TRBV28 and TRBJ2-4): DVKVTQSSRYLVKRTGEKVFLECVQDMDHENMFWYRQDPGLGLRLIYFSYDVKMKEKGDIPEGYSVSREKKERFSLILESASTNQTSMYLCASSDHQGSPLSLRFGAGTRLSVL.

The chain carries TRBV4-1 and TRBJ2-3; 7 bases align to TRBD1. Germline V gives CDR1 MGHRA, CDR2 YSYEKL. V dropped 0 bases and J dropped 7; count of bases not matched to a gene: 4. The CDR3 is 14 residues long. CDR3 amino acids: CASSQDRDSYTQYF. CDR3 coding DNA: TGCGCCAGCAGCCAAGATCGGGACAGCTATACGCAGTATTTT.